The sequence of this T cell receptor beta chain was determined in a study of T-cell memory formation after mild COVID-19 (dated by TCRdb to about 2021). In the study overall: TCR sequence clusters from the two donors were largely donor specific. Longitudinal TCRalpha and TCRbeta repertoire sequencing tracked T-cell clones expanding and contracting after mild COVID-19 in a couple of donors. The cohort comprised two young, previously healthy adult volunteers, one female and one male. What the work shows at the level of the full study, not this receptor alone: The study covered only a couple of mild cases, and larger cohorts including severe cases with pre-infection samples were considered necessary. From day 15 to 85, contracting clones showed balanced CD4/CD8 phenotypes, whereas a second wave of clones that expanded from day 15 to 37 leaned towards CD4+. Some responding clones were detected in pre-infection memory, suggesting pre-existing cross-reactive memory T cells joined the SARS-CoV-2 response. Contracting CD4+ clones were located mainly in the CM and EM memory subsets, whereas CD8+ clones were found to be enriched in EMRA. SARS-CoV-2 specificity was not confirmed for the second-wave clones peaking on day 37.

A remark on this clonotype: It has no known antigen specificity. No base qualities exist here, and no much larger clone lies one base off it.

A distance of 19 bases separates the germline ends of V and J, which lose 4 bases and 3 bases respectively. Inclusive of the bounding cysteine and phenylalanine, the CDR3 is 16 residues long. Kept here is only the CDR3 DNA, which spans 48 bases and is read in frame from base 1. Via the germline V gene, CDR1 is SGDLS and CDR2 YYNGEE. PBMCs were isolated by Ficoll-Paque density gradient centrifugation. The listed sequencing device is Illumina NovaSeq 6000. TCRalpha and TCRbeta cDNA libraries were constructed by 5'RACE with constant-segment primers, with sample barcodes and unique molecular identifiers being introduced. RNA was extracted from every sample with Trizol reagent. Library amplification was performed in two PCR steps, and a second sample barcode and Illumina TruSeq adapters were introduced in the second step. Sequencing of the libraries was done on an Illumina NovaSeq, producing 2 x 150 bp paired-end reads. Per the original workflow: The reads were demultiplexed and collapsed into UMI-guided consensus sequences using migec v1.2.7. With mixcr v2.1.11, UMI consensuses were aligned to TRA and TRB V and J templates and assembled into clonotypes. A clonotype was counted as expanded or contracted only if both edgeR and NoisET called the change significant, with noise models trained on biological replicates. edgeR calls used a false discovery rate-adjusted p below 0.01 and a log2 fold-change threshold of 1. PCA with hierarchical clustering of max-normalized trajectories of the 1000 most abundant clonotypes was used as exploratory dynamics analysis. The CD4 or CD8 phenotype of responding clones was assigned using the separately sequenced CD4+ and CD8+ repertoires. TCRdb redid the processing of the public reads, applying fastp at Q25 and MiXCR, and retained in-frame beta chains. Each entry is one CDR3 protein sequence, shown with its most common DNA and genes. TCRdb, not the authors, supplied the V and J calls. The sample data list 250,000 to 350,000 distinct CDR3 sequences, and roughly 13% of these were observed just once. Jointly, the top ten make up 21% of the sample.

The V gene is TRBV9 and the J gene is TRBJ1-1; the D gene remains uncertain. This clonotype was obtained from a man between 18 and 29 years old who had mild COVID-19 (a few samples of this study predate the infection). The sample titles of this study are shuffled in the database, so cell type and time point are left out; the donor was told from shared clones. The source material was PBMCs or a T cell subset sorted from them (not recorded which). The CDR3 region has the sequence CASSPRGDPFYTEAFF. DNA sequence: TGTGCCAGCAGCCCCCGGGGAGACCCCTTTTACACTGAAGCTTTCTTT.